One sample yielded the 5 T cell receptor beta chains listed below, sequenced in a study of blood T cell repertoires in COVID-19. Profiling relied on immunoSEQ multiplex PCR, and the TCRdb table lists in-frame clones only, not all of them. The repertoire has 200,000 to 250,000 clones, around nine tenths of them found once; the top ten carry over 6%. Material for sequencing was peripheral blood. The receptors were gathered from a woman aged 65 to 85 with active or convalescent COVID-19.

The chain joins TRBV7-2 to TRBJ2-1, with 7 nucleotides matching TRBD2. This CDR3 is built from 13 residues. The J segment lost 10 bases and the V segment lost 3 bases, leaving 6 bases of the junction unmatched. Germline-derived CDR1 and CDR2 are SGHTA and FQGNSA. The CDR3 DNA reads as TGTGCCAGCAGCTTTGGCCAAGCGGGAGAGCAGTTCTTC. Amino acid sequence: CASSFGQAGEQFF.

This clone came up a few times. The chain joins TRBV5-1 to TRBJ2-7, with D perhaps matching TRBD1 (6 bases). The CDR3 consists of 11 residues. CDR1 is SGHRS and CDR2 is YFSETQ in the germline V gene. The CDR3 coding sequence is TGCGCCAGCAGCTTGGCGCAGGGGTCCCCCGTC. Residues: CASSLAQGSPV.

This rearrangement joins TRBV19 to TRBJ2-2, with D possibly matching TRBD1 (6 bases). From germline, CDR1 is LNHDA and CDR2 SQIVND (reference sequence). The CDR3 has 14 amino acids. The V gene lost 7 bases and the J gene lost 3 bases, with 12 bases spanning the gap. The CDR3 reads CASMRDIDTGELFF. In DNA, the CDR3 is TGTGCCAGTATGAGGGACATTGACACCGGGGAGCTGTTTTTT. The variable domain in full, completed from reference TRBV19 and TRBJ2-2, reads DGGITQSPKYLFRKEGQNVTLSCEQNLNHDAMYWYRQDPGQGLRLIYYSQIVNDFQKGDIAEGYSVSREKKESFPLTVTSAQKNPTAFYLCASMRDIDTGELFFGEGSRLTVL.

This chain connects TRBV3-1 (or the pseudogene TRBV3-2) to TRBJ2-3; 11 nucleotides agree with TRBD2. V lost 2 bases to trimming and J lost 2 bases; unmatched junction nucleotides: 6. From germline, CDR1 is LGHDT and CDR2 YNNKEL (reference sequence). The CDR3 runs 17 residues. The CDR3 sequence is CASSQPTSGGVTDTQYF. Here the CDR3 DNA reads TGTGCCAGCAGCCAACCCACTAGCGGGGGAGTCACAGATACGCAGTATTTT.

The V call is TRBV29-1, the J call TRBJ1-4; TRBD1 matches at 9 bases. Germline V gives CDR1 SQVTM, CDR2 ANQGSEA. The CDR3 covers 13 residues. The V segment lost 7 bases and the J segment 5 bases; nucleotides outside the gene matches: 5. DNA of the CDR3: TGCAGCGCCCGGGACAGGGAAAATGAAAAACTGTTTTTT. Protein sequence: CSARDRENEKLFF.